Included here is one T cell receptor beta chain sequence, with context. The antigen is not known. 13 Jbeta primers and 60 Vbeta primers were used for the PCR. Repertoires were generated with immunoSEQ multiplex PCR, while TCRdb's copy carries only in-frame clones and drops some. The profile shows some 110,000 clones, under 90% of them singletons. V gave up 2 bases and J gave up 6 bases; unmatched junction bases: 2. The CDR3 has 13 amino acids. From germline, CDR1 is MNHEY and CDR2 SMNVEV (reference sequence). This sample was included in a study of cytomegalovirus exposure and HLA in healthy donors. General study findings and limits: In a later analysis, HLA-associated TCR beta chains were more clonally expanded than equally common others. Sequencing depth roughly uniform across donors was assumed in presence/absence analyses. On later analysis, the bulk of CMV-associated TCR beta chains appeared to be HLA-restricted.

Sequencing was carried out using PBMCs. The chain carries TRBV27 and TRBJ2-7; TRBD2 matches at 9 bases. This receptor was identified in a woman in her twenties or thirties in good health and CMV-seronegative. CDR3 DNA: TGTGCCAGCAGTTTAGCGGGAGGGCCCGAGCAGTACTTC. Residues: CASSLAGGPEQYF.